A selection of T cell receptor beta chains follows, all from one sample in a study of blood T cells in healthy people across ages. Each CDR3 protein is one row after TCRdb ran MiXCR on the 5' RACE reads. The sample gives about 1.4 million distinct CDR3 sequences, around 59% of which show up once; 5% to 7% is in the top ten. Material for sequencing was blood. The receptors stem from a man between 18 and 35 years old in good health. The CDR3 runs from the conserved cysteine through the conserved F or W. A D gene is named only where the DNA matches it firmly. A row's size may be missing; if present it is once, few, many or a size class.

>NA|15|NA|TRBJ2-7|TRBV25-1
TGTGCCAGCAGTGAGGGATTAGATGCTTCCTACGAGCAGTACTTC
CASSEGLDASYEQYF
>few|15|NA|TRBJ2-5|TRBV7-2
TGTGCCAGCAGCTTAGGCGTGGGTTACCAAGAGACCCAGTACTTC
CASSLGVGYQETQYF
>NA|14|NA|TRBJ2-7|TRBV7-6
TGTGCCAGCAGCTTAGCAGCGGCCACCTACGAGCAGTACTTC
CASSLAAATYEQYF
>few|13|NA|TRBJ1-2|TRBV7-2
TGTGCCAGCGGCGTACAGGACAACTATGGCTACACCTTC
CASGVQDNYGYTF
>NA|15|TRBD1|TRBJ2-7|TRBV15
TGTGCCACCAGCAGACCGGGACAGGGAGTGTACGAGCAGTACTTC
CATSRPGQGVYEQYF
>NA|14|TRBD1|TRBJ2-5|TRBV2
TGTGCCAGCAGTGAGTGGGACAGACAAGAGACCCAGTACTTC
CASSEWDRQETQYF
>NA|15|TRBD1|TRBJ2-5|TRBV6-6
TGTGCCAGCAGTTATCCAGGACAGGCAAAAGAGACCCAGTACTTC
CASSYPGQAKETQYF
>NA|11|NA|TRBJ2-1|TRBV12-3/TRBV12-4
TGTGCCAGCAGGCAGTATGGTGAGCAGTTCTTC
CASRQYGEQFF
>NA|14|TRBD1|TRBJ1-1|TRBV7-2
TGTGCCAGCAGCTTAATACAGGGGTACACTGAAGCTTTCTTT
CASSLIQGYTEAFF
>once|15|NA|TRBJ2-1|TRBV7-6
TGTGCCAGCAGCCTCGTGGCGGCACCAAACAATGAGCAGTTCTTC
CASSLVAAPNNEQFF
>NA|17|NA|TRBJ2-7|TRBV15
TGTGCCACCAGCAGAGTTTTGGGGGGCCAGAGAGCCTCCGAGCAGTACTTC
CATSRVLGGQRASEQYF
>NA|17|TRBD2|TRBJ2-1|TRBV10-3
TGTGCCATCAGTGGGGAATACGGGAGGGCCTATGGAAATGAGCAGTTCTTC
CAISGEYGRAYGNEQFF
>NA|17|TRBD2|TRBJ2-1|TRBV28
TGTGCCAGCAGGTCCACTAGCGGGGGGTCTCGGGTCAATGAGCAGTTCTTC
CASRSTSGGSRVNEQFF
>once|16|NA|TRBJ2-7|TRBV5-1
TGCGCCAGCAGCCCACCCTATGGGGATTTCCCCTACGAGCAGTACTTC
CASSPPYGDFPYEQYF
>few|11|NA|TRBJ1-2|TRBV29-1
TGCAGCGTTGATCTAGGAAGTGGCTACACCTTC
CSVDLGSGYTF
>NA|15|NA|TRBJ1-1|TRBV4-3
TGCGCCAGCAGCCAAGGCCCCTCAGGGAACACTGAAGCTTTCTTT
CASSQGPSGNTEAFF
>NA|18|NA|TRBJ2-1|TRBV12-3/TRBV12-4
TGTGCCAGCAGACAGACCCCTGGGGGCCCCACCCCCTACAATGAGCAGTTCTTC
CASRQTPGGPTPYNEQFF
>few|16|TRBD1|TRBJ2-7|TRBV27
TGTGCCAGCAGTGACAGACAGGGAAGATGGTCCTACGAGCAGTACTTC
CASSDRQGRWSYEQYF
>few|11|NA|TRBJ1-2|TRBV29-1
TGCAGCTTAAGGGTGGACTATGGCTACACCTTC
CSLRVDYGYTF
>NA|14|NA|TRBJ1-1|TRBV11-3
TGTGCCAGCAGCTCAGGGAATATCAACACTGAAGCTTTCTTT
CASSSGNINTEAFF
>NA|14|NA|TRBJ2-5|TRBV5-1
TGCGCCAGCAGCTTGGGGGGAAATCAAGAGACCCAGTACTTC
CASSLGGNQETQYF
>NA|15|NA|TRBJ1-2|TRBV3-1
TGTGCCAGCAGCCAAGAGGTGGTTCGGGGGTCTGGCTACACCTTC
CASSQEVVRGSGYTF